This TCR beta chain comes out of a study of blood T cell repertoires in COVID-19. Study overall: Samples came from the United States, Italy and Spain, spanning acute and convalescent COVID-19.

Germline V gene lookup returns CDR1 SGHTA and CDR2 FQGNSA. The CDR3 consists of 14 residues. V was cut by 2 bases and J by 5 bases, with 12 bases left in between. Original methodology: How many nucleated cells were present was estimated from reference gene primer amplification. Assay: immunoSEQ multiplex PCR; the TCRdb copy retains only in-frame clones and omits some. V, J and clone size are those of that table, while D and trimming were read from the DNA. The table has approximately 270,000 clones, about 80% seen once; the top ten hold around 16%. Recruited during active infection, patients (from Seattle) were subsequently followed longitudinally.

The TCR sequence derives from a person between 65 and 79 years old with COVID-19, enrolled during active disease. The chain joins TRBV7-2 to TRBJ2-5; D is perhaps TRBD2 (5 bases). Sequencing input: peripheral blood. CDR3 sequence: CASSLLALYETQYF. In DNA form, the CDR3 reads TGTGCCAGCAGCTTACTAGCTTTATATGAGACCCAGTACTTC.